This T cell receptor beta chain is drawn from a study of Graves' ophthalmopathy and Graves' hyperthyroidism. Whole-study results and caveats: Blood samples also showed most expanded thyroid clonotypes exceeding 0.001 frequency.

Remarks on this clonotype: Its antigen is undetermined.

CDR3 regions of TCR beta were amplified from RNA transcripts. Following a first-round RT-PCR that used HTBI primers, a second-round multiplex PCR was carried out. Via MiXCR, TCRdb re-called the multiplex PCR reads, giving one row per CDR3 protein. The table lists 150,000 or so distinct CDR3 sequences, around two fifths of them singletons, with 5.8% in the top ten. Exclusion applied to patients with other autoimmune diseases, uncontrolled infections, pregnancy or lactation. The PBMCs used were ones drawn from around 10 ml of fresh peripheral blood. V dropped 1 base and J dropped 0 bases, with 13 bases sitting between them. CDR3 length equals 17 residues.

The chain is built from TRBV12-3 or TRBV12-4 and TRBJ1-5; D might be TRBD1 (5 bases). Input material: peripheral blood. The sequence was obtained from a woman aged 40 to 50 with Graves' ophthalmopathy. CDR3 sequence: CASSLVYGGSSNQPQHF. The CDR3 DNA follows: TGTGCCAGCAGTTTAGTCTATGGGGGGAGTAGCAATCAGCCCCAGCATTTT.